The sample holds one count of the clone carrying this TCR beta chain. The antigen is unknown. The CDR3 has 13 residues. Deletions cut 6 bases from V and 2 bases from J, with 11 bases between. Germline V gene data show CDR1 as MDHEN and CDR2 as SYDVKM. The data belong to a study of OX40 agonist ivuxolimab in advanced cancers. On the study more broadly: Patient treatment consisted of intravenous ivuxolimab administration every 2 weeks at 0.01 to 10 mg/kg.

Findings of the study overall: At 0.1 to 3.0 mg/kg and by week 6, CD4+ and CD8+ T cells in the blood had expanded clonally. Relative to CD4+ cells, CD8+ T cells on average had more expanded clones.

Assay used: immunoSEQ multiplex PCR; TCRdb lists only in-frame clones, some missing. Here the sample spans 25,000 or so clones, over 80% being singletons. The source was CD4+ or CD8+ T cells sorted from blood, collected in a trial of the OX40 agonist ivuxolimab. The chain combines TRBV28 with TRBJ2-7; tentative D call: TRBD1 (6 bases). This clonotype was obtained from an adult with an advanced solid tumor such as melanoma, head and neck, liver or kidney cancer. Here the CDR3 DNA reads TGTGCCAGCAGGCCGCAGGGGACCTACGAGCAGTACTTC. Its translation is CASRPQGTYEQYF.